This is a list of T cell receptor beta chains from one sample in a study of STAT3 mutations in large granular lymphocyte leukemia. Method: immunoSEQ multiplex PCR; TCRdb's copy keeps in-frame clones and lacks some. The sample has roughly 1,300 clones, 2.3% seen once. Material for sequencing was PBMCs. These receptors were obtained from a human donor with T large granular lymphocyte leukemia. Some clones in this sample may be carry-over from other donors' samples. The CDR3 runs from the conserved cysteine through the conserved F or W. D genes are given only for firm matches.

d_call: NA; v_call: TRBV5-4; cdr3_aa: CASSLAGVVGEAFF
d_call: NA; v_call: TRBV5-1; cdr3_aa: CASSWTTSPTDTQYF
d_call: NA; v_call: TRBV7-2; cdr3_aa: CASSFSPAYEQYF
d_call: NA; v_call: TRBV4-3; cdr3_aa: CASSPPGGDEQFF
d_call: NA; v_call: TRBV30; cdr3_aa: CAWGGSGAQPQHF
d_call: NA; v_call: TRBV5-4; cdr3_aa: CASSLAGSTGEQYF
d_call: TRBD1; v_call: TRBV29-1; cdr3_aa: CSVSVGTGRLEQYF
d_call: TRBD1; v_call: TRBV29-1; cdr3_aa: CSVSTGYTTGEQYF
d_call: NA; v_call: TRBV4-3; cdr3_aa: CASSQDTLGSPRTQYF
d_call: NA; v_call: TRBV5-1; cdr3_aa: CASSLEATVTGNGYTF
d_call: NA; v_call: TRBV9; cdr3_aa: CASSVSGYGSYNEQFF
d_call: NA; v_call: TRBV4-2; cdr3_aa: CASSQEVGGGDSPLHF
d_call: NA; v_call: TRBV18; cdr3_aa: CASSPLQLYGYTF
d_call: NA; v_call: TRBV30; cdr3_aa: CAWTYREVGKNTEAFF
d_call: NA; v_call: TRBV5-4; cdr3_aa: CASMTVGLNTEAFF
d_call: NA; v_call: TRBV18; cdr3_aa: CASSPGAGEGQPQHF
d_call: NA; v_call: TRBV14; cdr3_aa: CASSQDSVRGHTF
d_call: NA; v_call: TRBV5-1; cdr3_aa: CASSLTRGGNNEQFF
d_call: NA; v_call: TRBV29-1; cdr3_aa: CSVDKDYGYTF
d_call: NA; v_call: TRBV7-9; cdr3_aa: CASSLASGQTTETQYF
d_call: NA; v_call: TRBV6-1; cdr3_aa: CASSEWAGRDQPQHF
d_call: NA; v_call: TRBV28; cdr3_aa: CASSLGGGAGDYGYTF
d_call: NA; v_call: TRBV5-4; cdr3_aa: CASSKGLDTQYF
d_call: TRBD1; v_call: TRBV4-3; cdr3_aa: CASKPQTGGPLLYGYTF
d_call: NA; v_call: TRBV19; cdr3_aa: CASSISPGNSYNEQFF
d_call: NA; v_call: TRBV14; cdr3_aa: CASSPLLAGREQYF
d_call: NA; v_call: TRBV9; cdr3_aa: CASSPGTAPYEQYF
d_call: TRBD2; v_call: TRBV29-1; cdr3_aa: CSVGVSGVRGNEQFF
d_call: NA; v_call: TRBV2; cdr3_aa: CASSEMDAVFSYEQYF
d_call: TRBD2; v_call: TRBV28; cdr3_aa: CASRLAGMSYEQYF
d_call: NA; v_call: TRBV9; cdr3_aa: CASSVEQYTEAFF
d_call: NA; v_call: TRBV6-5; cdr3_aa: CASSPPGREQYF
d_call: NA; v_call: TRBV30; cdr3_aa: CAWSGGQETQYF
d_call: TRBD1; v_call: TRBV30; cdr3_aa: CAWSAGQDNSPLHF
d_call: NA; v_call: TRBV30; cdr3_aa: CAWSNRGDTQYF
d_call: NA; v_call: TRBV9; cdr3_aa: CASSVGSNQPQHF
d_call: NA; v_call: TRBV30; cdr3_aa: CACTRGGEAFF
d_call: NA; v_call: TRBV30; cdr3_aa: CAWNSAGVTEAFF
d_call: NA; v_call: TRBV7-9; cdr3_aa: CASSFTNTDTQYF
d_call: NA; v_call: TRBV28; cdr3_aa: CASSLRGLKETQYF
d_call: TRBD1; v_call: TRBV30; cdr3_aa: CAWRGDSLAKNIQYF
d_call: NA; v_call: TRBV18; cdr3_aa: CASSRMDRDEQYF
d_call: NA; v_call: TRBV7-9; cdr3_aa: CATGGEGYTF
d_call: NA; v_call: TRBV27; cdr3_aa: CASSSGTAPLGEQYF
d_call: TRBD1; v_call: TRBV4-1; cdr3_aa: CASSQDKETGFNTEAFF
d_call: NA; v_call: TRBV28; cdr3_aa: CASSSLGADTQYF
d_call: TRBD2; v_call: TRBV6-5; cdr3_aa: CASSYSLAGAYEQYF